These 2 T cell receptor beta chains came from one sample sequenced in a study of cytomegalovirus exposure and HLA in healthy donors. This PCR relied on a set of 60 Vbeta primers and 13 Jbeta primers. Using immunoSEQ multiplex PCR, the repertoire was profiled, and TCRdb retains in-frame clones only, with some absent. Among more than 80,000 clones listed, 65% to 85% were seen once. Input material: PBMCs. These receptors all stem from a girl aged 2 to 10 in good health and CMV-seropositive.

The genes are TRBV18 and TRBJ1-1, with D tentatively TRBD1 (5 bases). Trimming cost V 3 bases and J 5 bases, with 16 bases left between them. This CDR3 is built from 15 residues. Germline loops: CDR1 KGHSH, CDR2 LQKENI. CDR3 DNA: TGTGCCAGCTCACCGGGGACTGGACGGGGGACTGAAGCTTTCTTT. Its protein product is CASSPGTGRGTEAFF.

The V and J genes are TRBV19 and TRBJ1-2; no clear D gene. Germline CDR1 is LNHDA and CDR2 is SQIVND (reference sequence). The germline V and J ends were trimmed by 6 bases and 6 bases, with 11 bases remaining between them. The CDR3 consists of 12 residues. The CDR3 protein is CASRGRRDGYTF. The CDR3 coding sequence is TGTGCCAGTAGAGGCAGGAGGGATGGCTACACCTTC.